Shown below are 11 T cell receptor beta chains from a single sample sequenced in a study of T cell responses to AZD1222 COVID-19 vaccine. Libraries were prepared by immunoSEQ multiplex PCR; TCRdb keeps only in-frame clonotypes and omits some of them. The sample has under 140,000 clones; 81% are singletons. Material: peripheral blood, obtained on day 0 of AZD1222 vaccination. The receptors were sampled from an adult in good health.

This chain links TRBV19 with TRBJ2-2, with D unclear. Germline-derived CDR1 and CDR2 are LNHDA and SQIVND (reference sequence). CDR3 length: 16 residues. Deletions cut 8 bases from V and 0 bases from J, with 16 bases between. The CDR3 is CASGNKRGANTGELFF. The CDR3 bases are TGTGCCAGTGGGAACAAGCGCGGCGCGAACACCGGGGAGCTGTTTTTT.

The chain is built from TRBV19 and TRBJ2-2; 7 nucleotides line up with TRBD2. V trimming: 5 bases; J trimming: 8 bases; junction bases outside the gene matches: 11. Germline CDR1 reads LNHDA; CDR2 reads SQIVND (reference sequence). This CDR3 is built from 15 residues. The CDR3 nucleotides are TGTGCCAGTAGTTTGGGGAGGGGAGCAGAAGGGGAGCTGTTTTTT. This gives the protein CASSLGRGAEGELFF.

The CDR3 sequence is CASSLPRGRNTGELFF. The CDR3, as DNA: TGTGCCAGCAGTTTACCCAGGGGCCGTAACACCGGGGAGCTGTTTTTT. The genes are TRBV28 and TRBJ2-2; perhaps TRBD1 as D (6 bases). Germline CDR1 MDHEN, CDR2 SYDVKM. This CDR3 spans 16 amino acids. The V and J ends lost 2 bases and 2 bases respectively, with 12 bases between them.

This clone occurred once. CDR3 sequence: CASSFRTSTRELFF. The CDR3 region has the DNA TGTGCCAGCAGCTTCCGGACTAGCACGAGGGAGCTGTTTTTT. The rearrangement joins TRBV11-2 to TRBJ2-2, with 8 bases fitting TRBD2. The V gene end was trimmed by 3 bases and the J gene end by 9 bases; junction bases not matched to a gene: 6. This CDR3 comprises 14 residues. Germline CDR1 is SGHAT and CDR2 is FQNNGV.

This clone was observed a single time. This chain uses TRBV2 with TRBJ2-7; no clear D gene. Trimming shortened V by 4 bases and J by 6 bases, and 16 bases separated the two germline ends. The length of the CDR3 is 14 residues. From germline, CDR1 is SNHLY and CDR2 FYNNEI. CDR3 DNA sequence: TGTGCCAGCAGTGGGGAACGTATCCGTCGCGAGCAGTACTTC. Translated: CASSGERIRREQYF.

The rearrangement links TRBV27 to TRBJ2-1; 7 positions match TRBD1. CDR3 length equals 13 residues. The V segment lost 6 bases and the J segment 6 bases; nucleotides outside the gene matches: 5. Germline-derived CDR1 and CDR2 are MNHEY and SMNVEV (reference sequence). Written as DNA, the CDR3 is TGTGCCAGCAGCCAGAACAGGGGCAATGAGCAGTTCTTC. This gives the protein CASSQNRGNEQFF.

The J gene is TRBJ2-1, the V gene TRBV7-2; 14 nucleotides agree with TRBD2. CDR1 and CDR2 (germline): SGHTA, FQGNSA. With V trimmed by 5 bases and J by 5 bases, 5 bases remained unmatched. CDR3 length: 16 residues. The CDR3 is CASSRTSGRFNNEQFF. DNA for the CDR3: TGTGCCAGCAGCCGGACTAGCGGGAGGTTCAACAATGAGCAGTTCTTC.

This clone appeared a single time. V gene TRBV30 combines with J gene TRBJ1-2, with 8 bases identical to TRBD1. The CDR3 covers 14 residues. Losses at the gene ends were 0 bases for V and 6 bases for J; bases not matched to a gene: 6. Germline CDR1 reads GTSNPN; CDR2 reads SVGIG (reference sequence). The CDR3 protein is CAWSVLTGGDGYTF. CDR3 DNA: TGTGCCTGGAGTGTACTCACAGGGGGGGATGGCTACACCTTC.

The rearrangement uses TRBV28 and TRBJ2-4; a possible D gene is TRBD1 (6 bases). The CDR3 loop spans 14 amino acids. The germline CDR1 and CDR2 sequences are MDHEN and SYDVKM. Trimming stripped 7 bases from V and 0 bases from J, with 10 bases between. The CDR3 here is CASNEQGAKNIQYF. The CDR3 coding sequence is TGTGCCAGCAATGAACAGGGAGCCAAAAACATTCAGTACTTC.

This chain joins TRBV6-1 and TRBJ1-4, with D maybe TRBD1 (6 bases). Trimming shortened V by 4 bases and J by 4 bases, and 16 bases separated the two germline ends. This CDR3 contains 16 residues. Looked up from germline, CDR1 is MNHNS and CDR2 is SASEGT. CDR3 region: CASSGGLGTINEKLFF. The DNA of the CDR3 is TGTGCCAGCAGTGGGGGTTTAGGGACAATTAATGAAAAACTGTTTTTT.

The chain links TRBV28 to TRBJ1-5; D remains ambiguous. Per the germline V gene, CDR1 is MDHEN and CDR2 is SYDVKM. CDR3 size: 13 residues. Between the trimmed V and J ends, which lost 3 bases and 0 bases, there was a span of 3 bases. This CDR3 is CASSLTSNQPQHF. CDR3 in DNA: TGTGCCAGCAGTTTGACTAGCAATCAGCCCCAGCATTTT.